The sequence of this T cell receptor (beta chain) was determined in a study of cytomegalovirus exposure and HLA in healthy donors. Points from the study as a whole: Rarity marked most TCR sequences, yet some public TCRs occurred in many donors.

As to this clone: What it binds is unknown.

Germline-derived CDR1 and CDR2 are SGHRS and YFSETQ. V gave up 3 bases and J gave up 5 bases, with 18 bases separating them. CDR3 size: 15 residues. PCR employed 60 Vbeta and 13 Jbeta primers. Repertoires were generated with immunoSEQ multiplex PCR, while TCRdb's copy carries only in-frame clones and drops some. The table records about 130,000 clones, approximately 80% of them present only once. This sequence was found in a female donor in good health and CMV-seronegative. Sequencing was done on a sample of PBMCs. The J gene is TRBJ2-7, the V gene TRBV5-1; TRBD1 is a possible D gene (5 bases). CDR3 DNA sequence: TGCGCCAGCAGCTCGGACACTCCCTTAGGGGACGAGCAGTACTTC. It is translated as CASSSDTPLGDEQYF.